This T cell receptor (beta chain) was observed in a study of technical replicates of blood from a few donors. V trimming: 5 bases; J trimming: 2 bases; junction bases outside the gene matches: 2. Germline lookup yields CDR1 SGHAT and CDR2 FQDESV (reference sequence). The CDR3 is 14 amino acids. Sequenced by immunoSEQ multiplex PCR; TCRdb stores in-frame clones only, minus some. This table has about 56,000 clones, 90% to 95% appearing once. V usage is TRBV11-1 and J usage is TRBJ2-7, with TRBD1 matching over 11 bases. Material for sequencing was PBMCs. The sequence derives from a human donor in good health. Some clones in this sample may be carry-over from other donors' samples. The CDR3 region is CASSPGQGAYEQYF. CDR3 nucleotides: TGTGCCAGCAGCCCGGGACAGGGGGCCTACGAGCAGTACTTC.